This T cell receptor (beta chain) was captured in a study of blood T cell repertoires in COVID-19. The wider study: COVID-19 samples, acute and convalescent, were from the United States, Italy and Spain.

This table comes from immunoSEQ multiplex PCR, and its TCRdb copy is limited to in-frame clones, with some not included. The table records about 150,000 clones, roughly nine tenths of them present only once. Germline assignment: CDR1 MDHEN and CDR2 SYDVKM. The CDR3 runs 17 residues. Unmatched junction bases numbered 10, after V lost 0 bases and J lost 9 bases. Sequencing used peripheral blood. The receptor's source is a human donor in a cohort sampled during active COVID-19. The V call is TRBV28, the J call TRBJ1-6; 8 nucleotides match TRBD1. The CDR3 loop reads CASSLWTGQGGSSPLHF. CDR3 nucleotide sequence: TGTGCCAGCAGTTTATGGACAGGACAGGGAGGGAGTTCACCCCTCCACTTT.